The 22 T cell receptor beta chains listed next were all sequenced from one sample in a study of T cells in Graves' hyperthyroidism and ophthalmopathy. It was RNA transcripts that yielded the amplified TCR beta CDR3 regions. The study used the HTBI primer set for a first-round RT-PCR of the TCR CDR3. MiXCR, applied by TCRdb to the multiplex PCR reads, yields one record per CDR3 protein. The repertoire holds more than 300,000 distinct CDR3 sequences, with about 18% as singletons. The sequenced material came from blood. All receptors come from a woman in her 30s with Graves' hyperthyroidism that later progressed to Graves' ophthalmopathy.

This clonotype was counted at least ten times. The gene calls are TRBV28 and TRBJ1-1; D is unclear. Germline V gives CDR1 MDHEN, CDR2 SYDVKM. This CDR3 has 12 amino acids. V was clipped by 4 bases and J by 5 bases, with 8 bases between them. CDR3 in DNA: TGTGCCAGCAGTTACGCGGATACTGAAGCTTTCTTT. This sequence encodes CASSYADTEAFF.

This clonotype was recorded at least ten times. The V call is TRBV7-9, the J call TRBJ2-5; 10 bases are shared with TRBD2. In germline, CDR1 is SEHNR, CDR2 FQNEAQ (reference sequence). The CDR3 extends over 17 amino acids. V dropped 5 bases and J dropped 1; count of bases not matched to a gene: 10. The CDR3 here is CASSPPQAGGVQETQYF. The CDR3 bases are TGTGCCAGCAGCCCCCCCCAAGCGGGAGGGGTCCAAGAGACCCAGTACTTC.

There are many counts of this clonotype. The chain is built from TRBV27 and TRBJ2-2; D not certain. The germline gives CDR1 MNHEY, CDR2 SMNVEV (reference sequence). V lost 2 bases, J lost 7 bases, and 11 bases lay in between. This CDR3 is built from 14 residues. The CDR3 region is CASSLAQSLGELFF. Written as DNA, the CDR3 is TGTGCCAGCAGTTTAGCCCAGTCTCTCGGGGAGCTGTTTTTT.

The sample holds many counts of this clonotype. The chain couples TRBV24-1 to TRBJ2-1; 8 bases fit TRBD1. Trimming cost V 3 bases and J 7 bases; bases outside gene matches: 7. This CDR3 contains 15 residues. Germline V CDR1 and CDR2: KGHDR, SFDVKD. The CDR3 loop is CATSDGQGAWNEQFF. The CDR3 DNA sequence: TGTGCCACCAGTGATGGGCAGGGGGCATGGAATGAGCAGTTCTTC.

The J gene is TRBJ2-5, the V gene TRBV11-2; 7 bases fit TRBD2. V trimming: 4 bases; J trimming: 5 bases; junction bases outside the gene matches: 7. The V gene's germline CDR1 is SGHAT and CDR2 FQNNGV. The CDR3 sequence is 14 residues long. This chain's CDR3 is CASSSMTSRETQYF. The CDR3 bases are TGTGCCAGCAGCTCAATGACTAGCCGGGAGACCCAGTACTTC. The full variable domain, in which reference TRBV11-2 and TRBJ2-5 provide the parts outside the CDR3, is EAGVAQSPRYKIIEKRQSVAFWCNPISGHATLYWYQQILGQGPKLLIQFQNNGVVDDSQLPKDRFSAERLKGVDSTLKIQPAKLEDSAVYLCASSSMTSRETQYFGPGTRLLVL.

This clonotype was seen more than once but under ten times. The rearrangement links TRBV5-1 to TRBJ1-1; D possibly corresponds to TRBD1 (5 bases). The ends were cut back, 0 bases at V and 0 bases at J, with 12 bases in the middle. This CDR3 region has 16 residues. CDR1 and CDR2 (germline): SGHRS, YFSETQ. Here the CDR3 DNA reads TGCGCCAGCAGCTTGGGGGCTTCGACAGTGAACACTGAAGCTTTCTTT. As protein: CASSLGASTVNTEAFF.

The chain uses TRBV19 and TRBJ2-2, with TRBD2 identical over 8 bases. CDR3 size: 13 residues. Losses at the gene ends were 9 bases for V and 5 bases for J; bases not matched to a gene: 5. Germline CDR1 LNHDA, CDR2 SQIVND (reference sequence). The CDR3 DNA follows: TGTGCCAGCGGGACTAGTTGGACCGGGGAGCTGTTTTTT. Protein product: CASGTSWTGELFF.

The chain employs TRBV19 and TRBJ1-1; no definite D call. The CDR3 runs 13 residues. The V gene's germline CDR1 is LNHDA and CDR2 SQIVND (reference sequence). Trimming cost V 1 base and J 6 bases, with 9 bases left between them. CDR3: CASSIVPSSEAFF. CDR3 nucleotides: TGTGCCAGTAGTATAGTTCCCTCATCTGAAGCTTTCTTT.

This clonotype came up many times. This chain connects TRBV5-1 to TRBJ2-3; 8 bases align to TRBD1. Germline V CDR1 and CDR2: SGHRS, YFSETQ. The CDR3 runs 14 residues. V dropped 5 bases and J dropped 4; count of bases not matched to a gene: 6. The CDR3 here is CASSSQGAADTQYF. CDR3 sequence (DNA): TGCGCCAGCAGTTCCCAGGGGGCCGCAGATACGCAGTATTTT.

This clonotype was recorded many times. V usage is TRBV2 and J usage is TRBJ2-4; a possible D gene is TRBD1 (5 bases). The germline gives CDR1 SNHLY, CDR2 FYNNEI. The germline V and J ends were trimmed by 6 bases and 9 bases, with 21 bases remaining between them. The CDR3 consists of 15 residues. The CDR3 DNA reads TGTGCCAGCAGCCAAAACGGACAAAACCTCGGCATTCAGTACTTC. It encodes CASSQNGQNLGIQYF.

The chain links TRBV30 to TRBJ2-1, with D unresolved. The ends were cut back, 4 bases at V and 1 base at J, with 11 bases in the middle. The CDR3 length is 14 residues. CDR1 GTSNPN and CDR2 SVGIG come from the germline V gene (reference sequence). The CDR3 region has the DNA TGTGCCTGGATGATCTTCGGTTCCTACAATGAGCAGTTCTTC. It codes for CAWMIFGSYNEQFF.

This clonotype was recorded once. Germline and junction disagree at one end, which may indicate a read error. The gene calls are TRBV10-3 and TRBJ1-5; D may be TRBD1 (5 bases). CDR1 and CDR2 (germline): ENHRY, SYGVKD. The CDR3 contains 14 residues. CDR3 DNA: TGTGCCATCAGCCGGGGACCAGGGAATCAGCCCCAGAATTTT. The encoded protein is CAISRGPGNQPQNF.

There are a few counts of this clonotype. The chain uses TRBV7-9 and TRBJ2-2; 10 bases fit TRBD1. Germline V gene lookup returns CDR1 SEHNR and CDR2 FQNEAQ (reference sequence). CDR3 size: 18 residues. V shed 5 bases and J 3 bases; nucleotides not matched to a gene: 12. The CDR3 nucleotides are TGTGCCAGCAGCCTGGTCCCCCCTGACAGGGGGCACACCGGGGAGCTGTTTTTT. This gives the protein CASSLVPPDRGHTGELFF.

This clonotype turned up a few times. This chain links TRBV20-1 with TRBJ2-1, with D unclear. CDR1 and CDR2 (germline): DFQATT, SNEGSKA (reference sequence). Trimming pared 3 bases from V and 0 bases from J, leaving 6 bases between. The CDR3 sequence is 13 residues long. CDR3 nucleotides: TGCAGTGCTAGCTTGATCTCCTACAATGAGCAGTTCTTC. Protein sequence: CSASLISYNEQFF.

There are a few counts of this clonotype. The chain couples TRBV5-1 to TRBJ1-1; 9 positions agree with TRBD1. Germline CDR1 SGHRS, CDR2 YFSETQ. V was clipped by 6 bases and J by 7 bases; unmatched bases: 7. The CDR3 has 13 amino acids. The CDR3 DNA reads TGCGCCAGCACCGTTACAGGGGGCGGTGAAGCTTTCTTT. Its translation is CASTVTGGGEAFF.

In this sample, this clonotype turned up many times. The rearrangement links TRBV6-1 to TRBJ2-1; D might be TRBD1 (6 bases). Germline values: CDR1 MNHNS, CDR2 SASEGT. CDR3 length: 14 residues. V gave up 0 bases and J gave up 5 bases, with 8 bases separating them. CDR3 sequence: CASSEAQGNNEQFF. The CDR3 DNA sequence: TGTGCCAGCAGTGAAGCTCAGGGGAACAATGAGCAGTTCTTC.

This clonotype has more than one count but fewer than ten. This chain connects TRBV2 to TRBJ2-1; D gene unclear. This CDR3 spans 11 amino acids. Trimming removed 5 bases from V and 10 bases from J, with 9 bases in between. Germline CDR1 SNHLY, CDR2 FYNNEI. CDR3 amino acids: CASSPDWEQFF. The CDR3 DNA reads TGTGCCAGCAGTCCTGACTGGGAGCAGTTCTTC.

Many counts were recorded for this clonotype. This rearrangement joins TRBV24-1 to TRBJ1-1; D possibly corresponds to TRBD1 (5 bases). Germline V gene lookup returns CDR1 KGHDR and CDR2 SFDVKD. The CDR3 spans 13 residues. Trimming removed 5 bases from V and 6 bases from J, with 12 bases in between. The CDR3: CATSARGDPEAFF. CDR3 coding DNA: TGTGCCACCAGTGCCCGTGGGGACCCTGAAGCTTTCTTT.

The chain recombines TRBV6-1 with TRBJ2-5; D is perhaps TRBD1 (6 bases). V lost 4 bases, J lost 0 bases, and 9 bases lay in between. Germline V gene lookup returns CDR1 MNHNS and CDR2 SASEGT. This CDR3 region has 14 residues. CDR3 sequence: CASSGGPYQETQYF. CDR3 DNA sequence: TGTGCCAGCAGTGGGGGGCCCTACCAAGAGACCCAGTACTTC.

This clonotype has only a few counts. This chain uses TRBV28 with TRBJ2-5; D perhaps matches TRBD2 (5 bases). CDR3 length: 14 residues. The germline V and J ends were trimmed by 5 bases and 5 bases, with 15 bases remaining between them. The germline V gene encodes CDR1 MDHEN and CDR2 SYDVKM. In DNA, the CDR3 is TGTGCCAGCAGTGAAACTGGGGAGCCTGAGACCCAGTACTTC. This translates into CASSETGEPETQYF. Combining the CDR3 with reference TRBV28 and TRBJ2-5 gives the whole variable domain DVKVTQSSRYLVKRTGEKVFLECVQDMDHENMFWYRQDPGLGLRLIYFSYDVKMKEKGDIPEGYSVSREKKERFSLILESASTNQTSMYLCASSETGEPETQYFGPGTRLLVL.

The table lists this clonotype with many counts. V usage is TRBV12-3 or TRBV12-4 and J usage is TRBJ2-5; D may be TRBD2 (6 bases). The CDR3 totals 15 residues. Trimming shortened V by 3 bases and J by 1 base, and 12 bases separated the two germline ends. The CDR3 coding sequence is TGTGCCAGCAGTTTCATAGGGACTGGCCAAGAGACCCAGTACTTC. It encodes CASSFIGTGQETQYF.

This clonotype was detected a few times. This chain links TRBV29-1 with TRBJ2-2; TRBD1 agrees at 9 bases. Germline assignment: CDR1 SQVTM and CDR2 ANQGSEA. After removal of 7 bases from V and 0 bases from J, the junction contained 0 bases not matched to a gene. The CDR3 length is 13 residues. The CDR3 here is CSGTGANTGELFF. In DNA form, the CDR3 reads TGCAGCGGGACAGGGGCGAACACCGGGGAGCTGTTTTTT.